This T cell receptor (beta chain) was obtained from a study of cytomegalovirus exposure and HLA in healthy donors. For the study at large: A subsequent analysis reported that the approximately 120 validation repertoires were produced on the same platform that had also been used for the roughly 670 first-cohort repertoires.

The protocol was immunoSEQ multiplex PCR, while the TCRdb copy is restricted to in-frame clones and leaves out a portion. In the table there are approximately 59,000 clones, 93% of which are singletons. Broader study findings: The study flagged approximately 180 TCR beta chains as cytomegalovirus-associated.

As for this clone: Its antigen is still unknown.

V gave up 2 bases and J gave up 5 bases; unmatched junction bases: 10. The CDR3 length is 16 residues. The germline CDR1 and CDR2 sequences are SGDLS and YYNGEE. The clonotype comes from a young woman in good health and CMV-seropositive. Sequenced sample: PBMCs. The rearrangement joins TRBV9 to TRBJ2-3; TRBD2 matches 8 bases. CDR3 coding DNA: TGTGCCAGCAGCGTCTCCGCGGGGGGCCCGGAAGATACGCAGTATTTT. It codes for CASSVSAGGPEDTQYF.